This entry lists 25 T cell receptor beta chains sequenced from one sample in a study of OX40 agonist ivuxolimab in advanced cancers. Here immunoSEQ multiplex PCR was the method, and the copy in TCRdb shows in-frame clones only, minus some. The table lists approximately 39,000 clones, about 81% of them singletons. This sample comprised CD4+ or CD8+ T cells sorted from blood, obtained in a trial of the OX40 agonist ivuxolimab. These receptors were taken from an adult with an advanced solid tumor such as melanoma, head and neck, liver or kidney cancer.

J is TRBJ2-5 and V is TRBV28, with a weak D call TRBD2 (6 bases). The CDR3 has 16 residues. The ends were cut back, 2 bases at V and 2 bases at J, with 15 bases in the middle. CDR1 is MDHEN, CDR2 SYDVKM, per germline. The CDR3 protein is CASSLSGSRVQETQYF. The CDR3 region has the DNA TGTGCCAGCAGTTTAAGCGGGTCCAGGGTACAAGAGACCCAGTACTTC.

The CDR3 reads CASSLASGYAEKLFF. The CDR3 nucleotides read TGTGCCAGCAGCTTAGCTTCAGGGTATGCCGAAAAACTGTTTTTT. V is TRBV7-3 and J is TRBJ1-4; D might be TRBD1 (5 bases). Germline-derived CDR1 and CDR2 are SGHTA and FQGTGA. The CDR3 covers 15 residues. V was cut by 2 bases and J by 8 bases, with 15 bases left in between.

This chain joins TRBV6-1 and TRBJ1-1; D unclear. CDR1 and CDR2 from the germline V gene are MNHNS and SASEGT. Trimming left V 5 bases short and J 2 bases short, with 6 bases between. The CDR3 is 12 residues long. Written as DNA, the CDR3 is TGTGCCAGCAGTCTACTAAACACTGAAGCTTTCTTT. This gives the protein CASSLLNTEAFF.

V and J are TRBV6-1 and TRBJ1-2; TRBD1 is a possible D gene (5 bases). Trimming shortened V by 4 bases and J by 7 bases, and 10 bases separated the two germline ends. This CDR3 contains 12 residues. Germline CDR1 reads MNHNS; CDR2 reads SASEGT. CDR3: CASSARVAGYTF. The CDR3 DNA follows: TGTGCCAGCAGTGCCAGGGTGGCTGGCTACACCTTC.

As DNA, the CDR3 is TGTGCCAGTAGTGAGGGGAGGGACAGCCAAGAGACCCAGTACTTC. This gives the protein CASSEGRDSQETQYF. The genes are TRBV19 and TRBJ2-5; D may correspond to TRBD1 or TRBD2 (7 bases each). V lost 5 bases, J lost 1 base, and 14 bases lay in between. Germline-derived CDR1 and CDR2 are LNHDA and SQIVND (reference sequence). The CDR3 runs 15 residues.

This CDR3 is CASSSSGHEAETQYF. Written as DNA, the CDR3 is TGCGCCAGCAGCTCCTCGGGTCATGAGGCAGAGACCCAGTACTTC. The rearrangement joins TRBV5-1 to TRBJ2-5; no clear D gene. The CDR3 runs 15 residues. Germline V gives CDR1 SGHRS, CDR2 YFSETQ. The V end lost 3 bases, the J end lost 4 bases, and 16 bases lay between the germline ends.

The chain is built from TRBV19 and TRBJ2-3, with a weak D call TRBD1 (6 bases). This CDR3 has 14 amino acids. The V and J ends lost 3 bases and 2 bases respectively, with 9 bases between them. Germline V gene sequence: CDR1 LNHDA, CDR2 SQIVND (reference sequence). CDR3 nucleotide sequence: TGTGCCAGTAGTATTACAGGGACCACAGATACGCAGTATTTT. Amino acid sequence: CASSITGTTDTQYF.

The chain uses TRBV7-9 and TRBJ2-6; no firm D call. Deletions cut 6 bases from V and 2 bases from J, with 17 bases between. Looked up from germline, CDR1 is SEHNR and CDR2 is FQNEAQ (reference sequence). This CDR3 region has 17 residues. The CDR3 spells CASRSRTDLPGANVLTF. CDR3 DNA sequence: TGTGCCAGCAGGTCCCGGACGGACCTGCCTGGGGCCAACGTCCTGACTTTC.

This clone was seen just once. The rearrangement uses TRBV18 and TRBJ1-6; D gene unclear. V gave up 2 bases and J gave up 10 bases, with 12 bases separating them. The germline gives CDR1 KGHSH, CDR2 LQKENI. There are 14 residues in the CDR3. CDR3 bases: TGTGCCAGCTCACCAGGGGTTACAGACTCACCCCTCCACTTT. Protein: CASSPGVTDSPLHF.

The chain links TRBV6-1 to TRBJ2-7, with D hard to call. The CDR3 is 13 residues long. Trimming shortened V by 0 bases and J by 5 bases, and 8 bases separated the two germline ends. The V gene's germline CDR1 is MNHNS and CDR2 SASEGT. The CDR3 nucleotides are TGTGCCAGCAGTGAAGCACCCGAAGACGAGCAGTACTTC. Its protein is CASSEAPEDEQYF.

The V call is TRBV6-1, the J call TRBJ2-3; D may be TRBD2 (5 bases). The germline gives CDR1 MNHNS, CDR2 SASEGT. With 0 bases removed from V and 3 bases from J, the gap between germline ends came to 7 bases. The CDR3 loop spans 14 amino acids. The chain's CDR3 is CASSEAGETDTQYF. The CDR3 bases are TGTGCCAGCAGTGAAGCCGGGGAGACAGATACGCAGTATTTT.

CDR3 sequence reads: CASTSQGAGNQPQHF. The CDR3, as DNA: TGTGCCAGCACGTCACAGGGGGCCGGCAATCAGCCCCAGCATTTT. This rearrangement joins TRBV28 to TRBJ1-5, with 9 bases identical to TRBD1. The CDR3 extends over 15 amino acids. V lost 7 bases, J lost 2 bases, and 6 bases stayed unmatched. Germline CDR1 MDHEN, CDR2 SYDVKM.

The chain employs TRBV7-6 and TRBJ2-5, with a weak D call TRBD1 (6 bases). Per germline, CDR1 SGHVS and CDR2 FNYEAQ. V was trimmed by 7 bases and J by 2 bases, leaving 17 bases between them. The CDR3 consists of 15 residues. The CDR3 DNA follows: TGTGCCAGCACCCTAGAAGGGACACAACAAGAGACCCAGTACTTC. Translation gives CASTLEGTQQETQYF.

Only one count was recorded for this clone. The gene calls are TRBV5-4 and TRBJ2-7; TRBD2 matches at 7 bases. The CDR3 loop spans 13 amino acids. Germline loops: CDR1 SGHNT, CDR2 YYREEE (reference sequence). The V gene end was trimmed by 3 bases and the J gene end by 3 bases; junction bases not matched to a gene: 3. In nucleotides, the CDR3 is TGTGCCAGCAGCTCGGTAGCGGGCTACGAGCAGTACTTC. This gives the protein CASSSVAGYEQYF.

V gene TRBV7-3 combines with J gene TRBJ2-2, with TRBD1 matching 9 bases. V gave up 4 bases and J gave up 5 bases; unmatched junction bases: 14. The CDR3 is 18 amino acids. The germline gives CDR1 SGHTA, CDR2 FQGTGA. The CDR3 region is CASSSHPGQGSWTGELFF. DNA of the CDR3: TGTGCCAGCAGCTCCCACCCGGGACAGGGATCGTGGACCGGGGAGCTGTTTTTT.

The genes are TRBV4-1 and TRBJ2-3; possible D gene TRBD2, 6 bases. Germline CDR1 reads MGHRA; CDR2 reads YSYEKL. Trimming took 3 bases from V and 4 from J, leaving 17 bases between them. This CDR3 comprises 16 residues. The CDR3 DNA sequence: TGCGCCAGCAGCCACCGGGAAGGGACGGGGGCAGATACGCAGTATTTT. Residues: CASSHREGTGADTQYF.

This clone was observed a few times. This sequence joins TRBV19 and TRBJ1-2; no definite D call. V was shortened by 1 base and J by 4 bases, with 10 bases between the two germline ends. Germline-derived CDR1 and CDR2 are LNHDA and SQIVND (reference sequence). CDR3 length: 14 amino acids. This CDR3 reads CASSIAAGPYGYTF. In DNA, the CDR3 is TGTGCCAGTAGTATAGCAGCAGGACCCTATGGCTACACCTTC.

The chain joins TRBV19 to TRBJ2-2; 7 bases are shared with TRBD1. The junction had 11 bases not matched to a gene; V was cut back by 7 bases and J by 6 bases. Germline CDR1 and CDR2: LNHDA and SQIVND (reference sequence). The length of the CDR3 is 15 residues. CDR3 sequence (DNA): TGTGCCAGTAACCCAGCGAGGGGGCCAGCCGGGGAGCTGTTTTTT. Translation: CASNPARGPAGELFF.

The chain recombines TRBV19 with TRBJ2-3; weak D call: TRBD1 (6 bases). The CDR3 consists of 14 residues. V was shortened by 1 base and J by 3 bases, with 8 bases between the two germline ends. The germline V gene has CDR1 LNHDA and CDR2 SQIVND (reference sequence). CDR3: CASSIGQGTDTQYF. As DNA, the CDR3 is TGTGCCAGTAGTATAGGGCAGGGGACAGATACGCAGTATTTT.

This chain's CDR3 is CASSLRVLAGGKTTYEQYF. Here the CDR3 DNA reads TGTGCCAGCAGTTTACGGGTACTAGCGGGAGGAAAGACCACCTACGAGCAGTACTTC. The J gene is TRBJ2-7, the V gene TRBV27; 12 bases are shared with TRBD2. The CDR3 extends over 19 amino acids. The germline gives CDR1 MNHEY, CDR2 SMNVEV (reference sequence). Losses at the gene ends were 2 bases for V and 2 bases for J; bases not matched to a gene: 13.

The J gene is TRBJ1-5, the V gene TRBV27, with 7 bases lining up with TRBD1. The CDR3 consists of 16 residues. Germline lookup yields CDR1 MNHEY and CDR2 SMNVEV (reference sequence). V gave up 6 bases and J gave up 0 bases; unmatched junction bases: 8. CDR3 residues: CASRPWTGDSNQPQHF. The CDR3 DNA sequence: TGTGCCAGCAGGCCATGGACAGGAGATAGCAATCAGCCCCAGCATTTT.

In its sample, this clone was seen a few times. The chain couples TRBV29-1 to TRBJ2-1, with 15 bases aligning to TRBD2. The CDR3 extends over 14 amino acids. The V gene end was trimmed by 7 bases and the J gene end by 7 bases; junction bases not matched to a gene: 5. CDR1 is SQVTM, CDR2 ANQGSEA, per germline. CDR3 nucleotide sequence: TGCAGCGCCTCCGGGACTAGCGGGAGGAATGAGCAGTTCTTC. Protein product: CSASGTSGRNEQFF.

V gene TRBV5-1 combines with J gene TRBJ2-1, with D unresolved. With 5 bases removed from V and 3 bases from J, the gap between germline ends came to 15 bases. This CDR3 comprises 15 residues. CDR1 and CDR2 from the germline V gene are SGHRS and YFSETQ. The CDR3 sequence is CASSGFGDFYNEQFF. In DNA form, the CDR3 reads TGCGCCAGCAGTGGCTTTGGGGATTTCTACAATGAGCAGTTCTTC.

The chain recombines TRBV7-3 with TRBJ1-1; no reliable D call. This CDR3 has 13 residues. The ends were cut back, 5 bases at V and 0 bases at J, with 7 bases in the middle. From germline, CDR1 is SGHTA and CDR2 FQGTGA. CDR3 sequence (DNA): TGTGCCAGCAGCCTCCATATGAACACTGAAGCTTTCTTT. Its translation is CASSLHMNTEAFF.

The chain has TRBV7-8 and TRBJ2-7, with D perhaps matching TRBD1 (5 bases). CDR1 and CDR2 (germline): SGHVS, FQNEAQ. CDR3 length: 14 amino acids. The V and J ends lost 2 bases and 2 bases respectively, with 10 bases between them. CDR3 region: CASSLYDSPYEQYF. As DNA, the CDR3 is TGTGCCAGCAGCTTATATGACAGCCCCTACGAGCAGTACTTC. The whole variable domain, filled in from reference TRBV7-8 and TRBJ2-7, reads GAGVSQSPRYKVAKRGQDVALRCDPISGHVSLFWYQQALGQGPEFLTYFQNEAQLDKSGLPSDRFFAERPEGSVSTLKIQRTQQEDSAVYLCASSLYDSPYEQYFGPGTRLTVT.